This passage covers 22 T cell receptor beta chains from one sample sequenced in a study of a mutant IDH1 vaccine in newly diagnosed glioma. Sample time point: week 35, safety follow-up. Vaccinated patients received 300 ug of mutant IDH1 20-mer peptide per dose, with topical imiquimod. Measured with immunoSEQ multiplex PCR; TCRdb has only the in-frame clones, and not every one. Here the sample spans about 54,000 clones, approximately 87% being singletons. The antigens for these receptors are not known. The sequences come from PBMCs, collected from a glioma patient whose treatment included an IDH1 peptide vaccine. These receptors were obtained from a man aged 40-50 years with glioma.

The V gene is TRBV6-5, the J gene TRBJ1-3; D is undetermined. Germline CDR1 MNHEY, CDR2 SVGAGI. Trimming removed 11 bases at V and 0 bases at J, with 11 bases between. This CDR3 region has 13 residues. CDR3 in amino acids: CARLGVSGNTIYF. CDR3 DNA sequence: TGTGCCCGCCTGGGAGTCTCTGGAAACACCATATATTTT.

The chain recombines TRBV7-9 with TRBJ2-7, with a possible D match to TRBD2 (5 bases). From germline, CDR1 is SEHNR and CDR2 FQNEAQ (reference sequence). Trimming removed 1 base from V and 6 bases from J, with 13 bases in between. This CDR3 region has 14 residues. CDR3 in amino acids: CASSLGEYRAEQYF. The CDR3 DNA follows: TGTGCCAGCAGCTTAGGGGAGTACCGAGCCGAGCAGTACTTC. The full variable domain, completed using reference TRBV7-9 and TRBJ2-7, is DTGVSQNPRHKITKRGQNVTFRCDPISEHNRLYWYRQTLGQGPEFLTYFQNEAQLEKSRLLSDRFSAERPKGSFSTLEIQRTEQGDSAMYLCASSLGEYRAEQYFGPGTRLTVT.

This clone was found once. The chain couples TRBV19 to TRBJ1-5; no reliable D call. The germline gives CDR1 LNHDA, CDR2 SQIVND (reference sequence). The CDR3 sequence is 13 residues long. Trimming removed 3 bases from V and 6 bases from J, with 9 bases in between. Written as DNA, the CDR3 is TGTGCCAGTAGTATCATCCAGAGTCAGCCCCAGCATTTT. Residues: CASSIIQSQPQHF. Full variable domain (outside the CDR3, taken from reference TRBV19 and TRBJ1-5): DGGITQSPKYLFRKEGQNVTLSCEQNLNHDAMYWYRQDPGQGLRLIYYSQIVNDFQKGDIAEGYSVSREKKESFPLTVTSAQKNPTAFYLCASSIIQSQPQHFGDGTRLSIL.

J is TRBJ2-7 and V is TRBV2, with a possible D match to TRBD1 (5 bases). V was clipped by 5 bases and J by 2 bases, with 16 bases between them. CDR1 is SNHLY and CDR2 is FYNNEI in the germline V gene. The CDR3 length is 15 residues. Here the CDR3 reads CASSPPLDSTYEQYF. CDR3 in DNA: TGTGCCAGCAGTCCCCCCTTAGACAGCACCTACGAGCAGTACTTC.

The chain recombines TRBV27 with TRBJ2-2, with no clear D. The germline V gene encodes CDR1 MNHEY and CDR2 SMNVEV (reference sequence). The CDR3 covers 13 residues. V shed 2 bases and J shed 5 bases, with 6 bases lying between them. The CDR3, as DNA: TGTGCCAGCAGTTTAGGTACAACCGGGGAGCTGTTTTTT. It yields the protein CASSLGTTGELFF.

This sequence joins TRBV14 and TRBJ2-7; the match to TRBD2 covers 9 bases. The CDR3 is 15 residues long. The V gene's germline CDR1 is SGHDN and CDR2 FVKESK. V lost 3 bases to trimming and J lost 4 bases; unmatched junction nucleotides: 7. CDR3 loop: CASSQLAGAPYEQYF. Here the CDR3 DNA reads TGTGCCAGCAGCCAGTTAGCGGGAGCCCCTTACGAGCAGTACTTC.

V gene TRBV19 combines with J gene TRBJ2-7; TRBD1 matches 9 bases. Germline CDR1 reads LNHDA; CDR2 reads SQIVND (reference sequence). The CDR3 sequence is 15 residues long. V was clipped by 1 base and J by 1 base; unmatched bases: 2. The CDR3 spells CASSIGGTGSYEQYF. The CDR3 DNA is TGTGCCAGTAGTATAGGAGGGACAGGGTCCTACGAGCAGTACTTC.

V gene TRBV28 combines with J gene TRBJ1-4; tentative D call: TRBD1 (5 bases). This CDR3 is 11 amino acids long. The V gene's germline CDR1 is MDHEN and CDR2 SYDVKM. V lost 7 bases to trimming and J lost 8 bases, with 8 bases between them. Written as DNA, the CDR3 is TGTGCCAGCATGGGGGGGGAAAAACTGTTTTTT. As protein: CASMGGEKLFF.

V usage is TRBV5-5 and J usage is TRBJ1-5; no definite D call. This CDR3 has 15 amino acids. Per germline, CDR1 SGHKS and CDR2 YYEKEE (reference sequence). Trimming left V 0 bases short and J 3 bases short, with 10 bases between. CDR3 coding DNA: TGTGCCAGCAGCTTGGGCCCGGAAGTCAATCAGCCCCAGCATTTT. It encodes CASSLGPEVNQPQHF.

The J gene is TRBJ2-3, the V gene TRBV5-1, with 8 bases identical to TRBD1. Germline-derived CDR1 and CDR2 are SGHRS and YFSETQ. V dropped 2 bases and J dropped 1; count of bases not matched to a gene: 3. CDR3 size: 15 residues. CDR3 DNA sequence: TGCGCCAGCAGCTTCGGACAGGGAGGCACAGATACGCAGTATTTT. It translates to CASSFGQGGTDTQYF.

This clone is a singleton in its sample. The chain has TRBV4-3 and TRBJ1-2, with TRBD1 matching over 10 bases. The CDR3 loop spans 14 amino acids. The V gene end was trimmed by 5 bases and the J gene end by 4 bases; junction bases not matched to a gene: 4. CDR1 is LGHNA and CDR2 is YSLEER in the germline V gene. This CDR3 reads CASSVDRGPYGYTF. In DNA, the CDR3 is TGCGCCAGCAGCGTAGACAGGGGGCCCTATGGCTACACCTTC.

This clone was recorded once. V is TRBV7-9 and J is TRBJ2-3; the D gene is possibly TRBD1 (6 bases). This CDR3 region has 15 residues. Looked up from germline, CDR1 is SEHNR and CDR2 is FQNEAQ (reference sequence). V was trimmed by 3 bases and J by 2 bases, leaving 12 bases between them. CDR3 sequence: CASSFAQGVTDTQYF. The DNA of the CDR3 is TGTGCCAGCAGCTTCGCACAGGGAGTCACAGATACGCAGTATTTT.

This clone was observed once. V gene TRBV2 combines with J gene TRBJ2-5; a weak D match, TRBD2 (6 bases). The CDR3 is 17 residues long. V gave up 7 bases and J gave up 5 bases, with 26 bases separating them. Germline V gene lookup returns CDR1 SNHLY and CDR2 FYNNEI. CDR3 sequence: CASTAQLVQGRGETQYF. In DNA form, the CDR3 reads TGTGCCAGCACAGCCCAGCTGGTTCAGGGCCGGGGGGAGACCCAGTACTTC.

V is TRBV6-1 and J is TRBJ2-2; 11 bases line up with TRBD1. This CDR3 comprises 14 residues. From germline, CDR1 is MNHNS and CDR2 SASEGT. The trim removed 7 bases at V and 5 bases at J, leaving 3 bases unmatched. Here the CDR3 reads CASIRDRGTGELFF. CDR3 in DNA: TGTGCCAGCATCCGGGACAGGGGGACCGGGGAGCTGTTTTTT.

This CDR3 is CASIGRRANTGELFF. The CDR3 DNA follows: TGTGCCAGTATCGGGCGGCGCGCGAACACCGGGGAGCTGTTTTTT. V is TRBV19 and J is TRBJ2-2; D ambiguous. V was cut by 7 bases and J by 0 bases, with 12 bases left in between. This CDR3 has 15 amino acids. The V gene's germline CDR1 is LNHDA and CDR2 SQIVND (reference sequence).

This clone was counted a few times. The chain uses TRBV6-6 and TRBJ2-1; D call uncertain. V lost 8 bases to trimming and J lost 7 bases, with 9 bases between them. The germline CDR1 and CDR2 sequences are MNHNY and SVGAGI (reference sequence). CDR3 length: 11 amino acids. The CDR3 sequence: CASAILNEQFF. As DNA, the CDR3 is TGTGCCAGCGCCATCCTAAATGAGCAGTTCTTC.

The CDR3 protein is CENWGAFF. CDR3 nucleotides: TGTGAGAATTGGGGAGCTTTCTTT. The chain recombines TRBV28 with TRBJ1-1; no clear D. The CDR3 has 8 residues. CDR1 MDHEN and CDR2 SYDVKM come from the germline V gene.

The V gene is TRBV5-1, the J gene TRBJ2-3; D gene unclear. This CDR3 has 15 residues. Germline CDR1 is SGHRS and CDR2 is YFSETQ. The V end lost 4 bases, the J end lost 0 bases, and 12 bases lay between the germline ends. The CDR3 DNA is TGCGCCAGCAGCCTGTTGGTATCGAGCACAGATACGCAGTATTTT. Translated: CASSLLVSSTDTQYF.

This chain joins TRBV4-2 and TRBJ2-3, with D perhaps matching TRBD2 (5 bases). From germline, CDR1 is LGHNA and CDR2 YNFKEQ. Trimming shortened V by 3 bases and J by 4 bases, and 17 bases separated the two germline ends. The CDR3 totals 16 residues. The CDR3 is CASSQSEGLFADTQYF. CDR3 DNA: TGTGCCAGCAGCCAGTCTGAGGGCCTATTCGCAGATACGCAGTATTTT.

The DNA of the CDR3 is TGTGCCAGCAGCTGGCCCGGGCCCCCCGGGACAGATACGCAGTATTTT. Translating gives CASSWPGPPGTDTQYF. The chain has TRBV5-4 and TRBJ2-3; no clear D gene. CDR1 is SGHNT and CDR2 is YYREEE in the germline V gene (reference sequence). The CDR3 has 16 amino acids. Trimming took 3 bases from V and 3 from J, leaving 17 bases between them.

V and J are TRBV15 and TRBJ1-2; TRBD1 is a possible D gene (6 bases). The germline V gene has CDR1 LNHNV and CDR2 YYDKDF (reference sequence). The ends were cut back, 5 bases at V and 5 bases at J, with 12 bases in the middle. This CDR3 contains 13 residues. This CDR3 reads CATSPNGQYGYTF. The CDR3 nucleotides are TGTGCCACCAGCCCTAATGGACAGTATGGCTACACCTTC. Together with reference TRBV15 and TRBJ1-2, the CDR3 gives the full variable domain: DAMVIQNPRYQVTQFGKPVTLSCSQTLNHNVMYWYQQKSSQAPKLLFHYYDKDFNNEADTPDNFQSRRPNTSFCFLDIRSPGLGDTAMYLCATSPNGQYGYTFGSGTRLTVV.

V is TRBV4-2 and J is TRBJ2-1, with a weak D call TRBD2 (6 bases). This CDR3 has 14 amino acids. Germline V gives CDR1 LGHNA, CDR2 YNFKEQ. Between the trimmed V and J ends, which lost 0 bases and 7 bases, there was a span of 10 bases. The CDR3 nucleotides are TGTGCCAGCAGCCAAGAGGGCGGGACGAATGAGCAGTTCTTC. It translates to CASSQEGGTNEQFF.